These T cell receptor beta chains were read from a single sample in a study of CD8+ T cells in alopecia areata. TCRdb's copy holds only in-frame clones and misses some; the assay was immunoSEQ multiplex PCR. Counted here are some 170,000 clones, about three fifths occurring once; the ten biggest clones make up under 20%. Sample: CD4+ T cells sorted from blood, taken between weeks 55 and 65, from a patient treated with tofacitinib. These TCRs come from a human donor with alopecia areata. Each CDR3 is given with its conserved first and last residue. D genes are given only for firm matches.

d_call v_call cdr3_aa
- TRBV7-9 CASSLAGVNYGYTF
- TRBV7-7 CASSQAPVLSTGELFF
TRBD1 TRBV5-1 CASSWTGWVTDTQYF
- TRBV25-1 CASMVGYEQYF
TRBD1 TRBV6-5 CASSLTGFQPQHF
- TRBV30 CAWREQLSYGYTF
- TRBV29-1 CSVGEGFQETQYF
- TRBV18 CASSPFDQGTGANVLTF
- TRBV13 CASSPGDRDEQYF
- TRBV10-3 CAISQQGYGYTF
TRBD1 TRBV7-3 CASSPNGGQGGGYTF
TRBD1 TRBV4-1 CASSRDRDQPQHF
- TRBV7-7 CASSLDDRYEQYF
- TRBV6-5 CASSSHADSLETQYF
- TRBV29-1 CSGLIAENTEAFF
- TRBV25-1 CASSQGFNYGYTF
TRBD1 TRBV6-5 CASRRDRGNTGELFF
TRBD1 TRBV5-1 CASSQGSQSSYEQYF
- TRBV7-2 CASSLDADTQYF
TRBD1 TRBV29-1 CSARRDRAYGYTF
- TRBV30 CAYQGSSYNSPLHF
- TRBV7-2 CASSLQSSHDEKLFF
- TRBV9 CASSVESSTDTQYF
TRBD2 TRBV18 CASSPPGLAGGTYNEQFF
- TRBV30 CAWSVLFTEAFF
TRBD2 TRBV30 CAWRKRPTSGEETQYF
- TRBV4-1 CASSQGPEGEKLFF
TRBD1 TRBV9 CASRKQGDSYNEQFF
- TRBV7-8 CASSFSGERQPQHF
- TRBV27 CATSLEARGGSPLHF
TRBD1 TRBV18 CASSDRGTATGELFF
- TRBV18 CASSPNTGGSEGYTF
TRBD2 TRBV7-9 CATHPQSGDVGELFF
- TRBV2 CASIGGQETQYF
TRBD1 TRBV4-1 CASSLGQGPDYGYTF
- TRBV10-3 CAISARINTEAFF
TRBD2 TRBV29-1 CSSGTSARNEQFF
- TRBV29-1 CSAQENSNQPQHF
- TRBV7-9 CASSPWPVGGELFF
- TRBV27 CASSSQGVAAGELFF
TRBD1 TRBV7-3 CASTQGAGTDTQYF
TRBD2 TRBV5-1 CASSPGGLRGRTDTQYF
- TRBV18 CASSRTEAGNEQFF
TRBD1 TRBV2 CASSRDRGKEKLFF
TRBD1 TRBV6-5 CASRQGDEKLFF
TRBD2 TRBV29-1 CSVESGREETQYF
- TRBV5-6 CASSPTSYSSYEQYF
- TRBV5-1 CASSSRRGSNTGELFF
TRBD1 TRBV10-3 CAISEAQGAVQPQHF
TRBD1 TRBV30 CARDRTGANVLTF